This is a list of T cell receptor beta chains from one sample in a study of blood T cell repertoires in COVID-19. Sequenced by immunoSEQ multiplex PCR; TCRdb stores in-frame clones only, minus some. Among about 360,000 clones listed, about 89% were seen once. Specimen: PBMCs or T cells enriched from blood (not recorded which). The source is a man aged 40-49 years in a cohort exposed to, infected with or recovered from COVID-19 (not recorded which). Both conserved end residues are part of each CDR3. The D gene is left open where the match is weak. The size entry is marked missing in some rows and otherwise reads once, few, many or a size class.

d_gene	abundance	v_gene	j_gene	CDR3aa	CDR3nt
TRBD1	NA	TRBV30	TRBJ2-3	CAWSRGTGGDTQYF	TGTGCCTGGAGCCGGGGGACAGGGGGCGATACGCAGTATTTT
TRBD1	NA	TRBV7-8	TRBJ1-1	CASSTGQGLVRTEAFF	TGTGCCAGCAGCACGGGACAGGGATTAGTAAGGACTGAAGCTTTCTTT
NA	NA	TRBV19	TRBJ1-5	CASSTADSYSNQPQHF	TGTGCCAGTAGTACCGCGGACAGTTATAGCAATCAGCCCCAGCATTTT
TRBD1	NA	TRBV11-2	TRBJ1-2	CASSQTGNGYTF	TGTGCCAGCAGCCAGACAGGGAATGGCTACACCTTC
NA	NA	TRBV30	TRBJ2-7	CAWSVLRYEQYF	TGTGCCTGGAGTGTACTCCGTTACGAGCAGTACTTC
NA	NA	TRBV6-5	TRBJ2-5	CASSSSSVETQYF	TGTGCCAGCAGTAGCTCTAGCGTCGAGACCCAGTACTTC
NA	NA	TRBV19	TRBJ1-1	CASSGQGNTEAFF	TGTGCCAGTAGTGGGCAGGGGAACACTGAAGCTTTCTTT
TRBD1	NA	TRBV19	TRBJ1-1	CASSIDWTGNTEAFF	TGTGCCAGTAGTATAGATTGGACAGGCAACACTGAAGCTTTCTTT
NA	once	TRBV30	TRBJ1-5	CAWSATPGSGNQPQHF	TGTGCCTGGAGTGCAACTCCAGGCTCAGGGAATCAGCCCCAGCATTTT
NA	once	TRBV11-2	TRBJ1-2	CASSNGGNYGYTF	TGTGCCAGCTCCAACGGGGGTAACTATGGCTACACCTTC
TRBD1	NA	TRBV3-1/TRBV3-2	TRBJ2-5	CASSNRGEETQYF	TGTGCCAGCAGTAACAGGGGGGAAGAGACCCAGTACTTC
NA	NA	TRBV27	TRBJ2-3	CASSTGIGTDTQYF	TGTGCCAGCAGTACAGGGATAGGCACAGATACGCAGTATTTT
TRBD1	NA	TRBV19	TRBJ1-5	CASSSQGAYQPQHF	TGTGCCAGTAGTTCTCAGGGGGCTTATCAGCCCCAGCATTTT
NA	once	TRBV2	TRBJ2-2	CASSPSTVNTGELFF	TGTGCCAGCAGTCCATCGACAGTGAACACCGGGGAGCTGTTTTTT
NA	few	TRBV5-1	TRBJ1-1	CASSLAPGLDTEAFF	TGCGCCAGCAGCTTGGCCCCAGGGTTGGACACTGAAGCTTTCTTT
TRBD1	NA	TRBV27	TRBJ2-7	CASNQGAGYEQYF	TGTGCCAGCAACCAGGGGGCCGGCTACGAGCAGTACTTC
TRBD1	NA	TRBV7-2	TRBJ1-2	CASSYGQGGYGYTF	TGTGCCAGCAGCTATGGACAGGGTGGCTATGGCTACACCTTC
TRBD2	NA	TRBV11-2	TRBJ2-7	CASSSAGTSGSEQYF	TGTGCCAGCAGTTCCGCCGGGACTAGCGGCTCCGAGCAGTACTTC
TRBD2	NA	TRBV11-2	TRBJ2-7	CASSLSRLAGVQYF	TGTGCCAGCAGCTTATCCCGACTAGCGGGAGTGCAGTACTTC
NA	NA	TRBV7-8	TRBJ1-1	CASSLERFRNTEAFF	TGTGCCAGCAGCTTAGAGAGGTTTAGGAACACTGAAGCTTTCTTT
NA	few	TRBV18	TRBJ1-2	CASSPSGGGWVYGYTF	TGTGCCAGCTCTCCAAGTGGAGGAGGGTGGGTCTATGGCTACACCTTC
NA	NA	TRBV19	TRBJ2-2	CASSIPGEAGELFF	TGTGCCAGTAGTATTCCCGGAGAGGCCGGGGAGCTGTTTTTT
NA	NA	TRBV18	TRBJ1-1	CASSPPQGVRNTEAFF	TGTGCCAGCTCACCACCTCAAGGGGTTCGCAACACTGAAGCTTTCTTT
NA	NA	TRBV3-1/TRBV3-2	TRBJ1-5	CASSQSLPGPQHF	TGTGCCAGCAGCCAAAGTCTACCGGGGCCCCAGCATTTT
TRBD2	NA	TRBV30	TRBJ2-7	CAWRLAGGTYEQYF	TGTGCCTGGAGACTAGCGGGAGGGACCTACGAGCAGTACTTC
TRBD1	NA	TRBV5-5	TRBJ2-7	CASSTTGTGAYEQYF	TGTGCCAGCAGCACCACCGGGACAGGGGCCTACGAGCAGTACTTC
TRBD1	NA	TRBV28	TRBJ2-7	CASSRFTGGGYEQYF	TGTGCCAGCAGTCGTTTTACAGGGGGCGGGTACGAGCAGTACTTC
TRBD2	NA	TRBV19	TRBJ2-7	CASSPRASGNSYEQYF	TGTGCCAGTAGTCCCCGGGCTAGCGGGAACTCCTACGAGCAGTACTTC
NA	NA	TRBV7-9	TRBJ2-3	CASSSGTGSTDTQYF	TGTGCCAGCAGCAGTGGAACGGGAAGCACAGATACGCAGTATTTT
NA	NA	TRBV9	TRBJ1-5	CASSVYTGDSNQPQHF	TGTGCCAGCAGCGTATATACAGGTGATAGCAATCAGCCCCAGCATTTT
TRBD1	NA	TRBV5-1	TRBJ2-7	CASRPGQGAYEQYF	TGCGCCAGCAGGCCCGGACAGGGGGCGTACGAGCAGTACTTC